This TCR beta chain emerged from a study of CD8 T cells in ankylosing spondylitis. From germline, CDR1 is SEHNR and CDR2 FQNEAQ (reference sequence). The CDR3 is 9 residues long. TCRdb independently ran MiXCR on the 5' RACE reads; one entry per CDR3 protein. The table shows about 400,000 distinct CDR3 sequences, with more than 20% occurring only once. As for this clonotype: Its antigen remains unidentified. One junction end disagrees with the germline gene, perhaps due to a read error.

The study's findings and limits: Clones tied to disease were said to be significantly enriched in matched ankylosing spondylitis synovial fluid. In synovial fluid and blood from reactive arthritis, some motif variants were previously reported.

Sequencing was carried out using blood, either unsorted or a sorted T cell fraction (not recorded which). The receptor's source is a male donor with ankylosing spondylitis or in good health (not recorded which). The V call is TRBV7-9, the J call TRBJ2-2; D unclear. The DNA of the CDR3 is TGCGCAGGACCCGGGGAGCTGTTTTTT. Protein sequence: CAGPGELFF. The complete variable domain, with remaining parts taken from reference TRBV7-9 and TRBJ2-2, reads DTGVSQNPRHKITKRGQNVTFRCDPISEHNRLYWYRQTLGQGPEFLTYFQNEAQLEKSRLLSDRFSAERPKGSFSTLEIQRTEQGDSAMYLCAGPGELFFGEGSRLTVL.